These 31 T cell receptor beta chains were all obtained from the same sample, sequenced in a study of T cell responses to AZD1222 COVID-19 vaccine. Some clones are missing from TCRdb's copy, which holds only in-frame ones; the method was immunoSEQ multiplex PCR. The sample holds under 150,000 clones, roughly nine tenths seen once. The sequencing used peripheral blood, collected 28 days after the second AZD1222 dose. The receptors originated from an adult who received the AZD1222 COVID-19 vaccine.

The genes are TRBV30 and TRBJ2-1; 10 nucleotides agree with TRBD2. The germline CDR1 and CDR2 sequences are GTSNPN and SVGIG (reference sequence). The CDR3 runs 15 residues. J gave up 5 bases and V 2 bases, and 6 bases lay outside the gene matches. CDR3 coding DNA: TGTGCCTGGAGTCCCCCTAGCGGGGGACACAATGAGCAGTTCTTC. The encoded protein is CAWSPPSGGHNEQFF.

The chain recombines TRBV7-9 with TRBJ2-1, with 9 positions matching TRBD1. Trimming took 10 bases from V and 8 from J; bases not matched to a gene: 9. Germline-derived CDR1 and CDR2 are SEHNR and FQNEAQ (reference sequence). The CDR3 has 13 amino acids. The CDR3 sequence: CAIRVGQGDEQFF. CDR3 DNA sequence: TGTGCCATACGAGTGGGACAGGGTGATGAGCAGTTCTTC.

The rearrangement links TRBV9 to TRBJ1-2; D remains unclear. Germline lookup yields CDR1 SGDLS and CDR2 YYNGEE. V lost 0 bases, J lost 2 bases, and 5 bases lay in between. The CDR3 runs 13 residues. In DNA form, the CDR3 reads TGTGCCAGCAGCGTAGACGCCAACTATGGCTACACCTTC. It encodes CASSVDANYGYTF. Full variable domain (remainder filled in from reference TRBV9 and TRBJ1-2): DSGVTQTPKHLITATGQRVTLRCSPRSGDLSVYWYQQSLDQGLQFLIQYYNGEERAKGNILERFSAQQFPDLHSELNLSSLELGDSALYFCASSVDANYGYTFGSGTRLTVV.

The CDR3 nucleotides read TGCGCCAGCAGCCCCGGACTAGCGAATGAGCAGTTCTTC. It yields the protein CASSPGLANEQFF. The chain is built from TRBV10-1 and TRBJ2-1, with 9 nucleotides matching TRBD2. The CDR3 contains 13 residues. Germline values: CDR1 WNHNN, CDR2 SYGVQD (reference sequence). V was clipped by 6 bases and J by 7 bases; unmatched bases: 4.

This clone has a single count. This chain joins TRBV18 and TRBJ2-7; D may be TRBD1 (6 bases). The germline V gene encodes CDR1 KGHSH and CDR2 LQKENI. Trimming took 2 bases from V and 2 from J, leaving 7 bases between them. CDR3 size: 13 residues. CDR3 region: CASSPAGAYEQYF. The CDR3, as DNA: TGTGCCAGCTCACCAGCAGGGGCCTACGAGCAGTACTTC.

The rearrangement uses TRBV13 and TRBJ2-7; no definite D call. Trimming took off 1 base at V and 1 base at J, with 11 bases between the two ends. The CDR3 has 15 residues. Germline CDR1 is PRHDT and CDR2 is FYEKMQ (reference sequence). The CDR3 loop reads CASSLVGRTSYEQYF. CDR3 coding DNA: TGTGCCAGCAGCTTAGTTGGCAGGACGTCCTACGAGCAGTACTTC.

The V gene is TRBV5-1, the J gene TRBJ2-2; 13 nucleotides agree with TRBD2. The CDR3 is 15 residues long. The V segment lost 3 bases and the J segment 6 bases; nucleotides outside the gene matches: 2. The germline V gene encodes CDR1 SGHRS and CDR2 YFSETQ. The CDR3 here is CASSSGLAGSGELFF. CDR3 DNA sequence: TGCGCCAGCAGCTCGGGACTAGCGGGATCCGGGGAGCTGTTTTTT.

The chain employs TRBV25-1 and TRBJ1-1; no reliable D call. Trimming removed 7 bases from V and 3 bases from J, with 15 bases in between. This CDR3 comprises 14 residues. The germline V gene has CDR1 MGHDK and CDR2 SYGVNS. The CDR3: CASTPYSTHTEAFF. CDR3 nucleotide sequence: TGTGCCAGCACCCCTTACTCGACCCACACTGAAGCTTTCTTT.

This chain joins TRBV7-9 and TRBJ1-2; D remains ambiguous. This CDR3 region has 12 residues. V was cut by 9 bases and J by 8 bases, with 16 bases left in between. Germline V gene data show CDR1 as SEHNR and CDR2 as FQNEAQ (reference sequence). The CDR3 loop reads CASLPPSGGYTF. As DNA, the CDR3 is TGTGCCAGTCTTCCCCCCTCGGGAGGCTACACCTTC.

This CDR3 reads CATSRDGQGIYGYTF. Written as DNA, the CDR3 is TGTGCCACCAGCAGAGACGGACAGGGGATCTATGGCTACACCTTC. V is TRBV15 and J is TRBJ1-2; 9 bases map to TRBD1. This CDR3 region has 15 residues. Trimming cost V 0 bases and J 4 bases; bases outside gene matches: 3. CDR1 and CDR2 from the germline V gene are LNHNV and YYDKDF (reference sequence).

This clone appeared many times. The chain couples TRBV2 to TRBJ2-5; the D is unclear. Between the trimmed V and J ends, which lost 10 bases and 5 bases, there was a span of 14 bases. Germline-derived CDR1 and CDR2 are SNHLY and FYNNEI. This CDR3 is 12 amino acids long. CDR3 loop: CATSRVGETQYF. The CDR3 DNA reads TGTGCCACGTCTAGGGTGGGGGAGACCCAGTACTTC.

This clone was observed a single time. The chain uses TRBV27 and TRBJ1-1; D gene uncertain. This CDR3 region has 14 residues. Germline assignment: CDR1 MNHEY and CDR2 SMNVEV (reference sequence). With 4 bases removed from V and 0 bases from J, the gap between germline ends came to 9 bases. As DNA, the CDR3 is TGTGCCAGCAGTTACAGTCATATGAACACTGAAGCTTTCTTT. Protein product: CASSYSHMNTEAFF.

There are a few counts of this clone. The rearrangement uses TRBV7-9 and TRBJ1-1, with 9 nucleotides matching TRBD1. V lost 3 bases and J lost 4; bases outside the gene matches: 3. This CDR3 is built from 14 residues. The germline gives CDR1 SEHNR, CDR2 FQNEAQ (reference sequence). The CDR3 DNA sequence: TGTGCCAGCAGCTTCGGGACAGGGAGCACTGAAGCTTTCTTT. Translating it yields CASSFGTGSTEAFF. Drawing the rest from reference TRBV7-9 and TRBJ1-1, the complete variable domain is DTGVSQNPRHKITKRGQNVTFRCDPISEHNRLYWYRQTLGQGPEFLTYFQNEAQLEKSRLLSDRFSAERPKGSFSTLEIQRTEQGDSAMYLCASSFGTGSTEAFFGQGTRLTVV.

The DNA for the CDR3 is TGCGCCAGCAGCTTGAGGGAGGCGGGCACTGAAGCTTTCTTT. It encodes CASSLREAGTEAFF. V is TRBV5-1 and J is TRBJ1-1; D gene ambiguous. The CDR3 totals 14 residues. CDR1 SGHRS and CDR2 YFSETQ come from the germline V gene. V lost 1 base and J 4 bases, leaving 11 bases between the germline ends.

The CDR3 nucleotides are TGTGCCTGGAGTTTCCAACAGGGATACAATGGCTACACCTTC. Amino acid sequence: CAWSFQQGYNGYTF. The V and J genes are TRBV30 and TRBJ1-2, with D maybe TRBD1 (6 bases). V was pared by 2 bases and J by 6 bases, with 16 bases between. The CDR3 totals 14 residues. The germline gives CDR1 GTSNPN, CDR2 SVGIG (reference sequence).

The count of this clone is one. V is TRBV4-1 and J is TRBJ2-3; 12 positions agree with TRBD2. Germline CDR1 and CDR2: MGHRA and YSYEKL. The CDR3 covers 15 residues. J lost 1 base, V lost 4 bases, and 0 bases had no gene match. The CDR3 bases are TGCGCCAGCAGCCGGACTAGCGGGGGCACAGATACGCAGTATTTT. It codes for CASSRTSGGTDTQYF.

The rearrangement uses TRBV7-2 and TRBJ1-6; D unclear. CDR1 SGHTA and CDR2 FQGNSA come from the germline V gene. Trimming removed 1 base from V and 8 bases from J, with 9 bases in between. This CDR3 has 14 amino acids. The CDR3 DNA sequence: TGTGCCAGCAGCTTAGTGGCCAGCTATTCACCCCTCCACTTT. It yields the protein CASSLVASYSPLHF.

Only one count was recorded for this clone. The chain employs TRBV3-1 (or the pseudogene TRBV3-2) and TRBJ1-2; tentatively, D is TRBD1 (5 bases). The CDR3 has 14 amino acids. The ends were cut back, 0 bases at V and 6 bases at J, with 11 bases in the middle. CDR1 and CDR2 from the germline V gene are LGHDT and YNNKEL (reference sequence). As DNA, the CDR3 is TGTGCCAGCAGCCAAGAAGGTGGGGCTAATGGCTACACCTTC. It translates to CASSQEGGANGYTF.

The chain links TRBV27 to TRBJ1-1, with D possibly matching TRBD1 (5 bases). This CDR3 has 14 residues. Per the germline V gene, CDR1 is MNHEY and CDR2 is SMNVEV (reference sequence). V lost 2 bases and J 6 bases, leaving 13 bases between the germline ends. CDR3 bases: TGTGCCAGCAGTTTAGGGGGGGGTAACGCTGAAGCTTTCTTT. This gives the protein CASSLGGGNAEAFF.

In DNA form, the CDR3 reads TGTGCCAGCTCACCAGAAGACAGGGGGCTTACTGAAGCTTTCTTT. Its translation: CASSPEDRGLTEAFF. This rearrangement joins TRBV18 to TRBJ1-1; TRBD1 agrees at 10 bases. The CDR3 sequence is 15 residues long. Germline CDR1 KGHSH, CDR2 LQKENI. V trimming: 2 bases; J trimming: 5 bases; junction bases outside the gene matches: 5.

This clone was found once. The chain has TRBV19 and TRBJ1-2, with D uncertain. The ends were cut back, 7 bases at V and 0 bases at J, with 9 bases in the middle. The CDR3 is made up of 13 amino acids. Germline CDR1 LNHDA, CDR2 SQIVND (reference sequence). The chain's CDR3 is CASTEPANYGYTF. CDR3 nucleotides: TGTGCCAGTACGGAGCCGGCTAACTATGGCTACACCTTC.

The V call is TRBV12-3 or TRBV12-4, the J call TRBJ1-6; D ambiguous. CDR3 length: 13 residues. V was pared by 5 bases and J by 10 bases, with 12 bases between. CDR3 sequence (DNA): TGTGCCAGCAGTCCCCTTCGTCGGTCACCCCTCCACTTT. Translated: CASSPLRRSPLHF.

This rearrangement joins TRBV5-5 to TRBJ2-7; a weak D match, TRBD1 (6 bases). Trimming shortened V by 5 bases and J by 3 bases, and 12 bases separated the two germline ends. Germline lookup yields CDR1 SGHKS and CDR2 YYEKEE (reference sequence). CDR3 size: 13 residues. The CDR3 DNA sequence: TGTGCCAGCAGTCTAGGACAGAACTACGAGCAGTACTTC. Amino acid sequence: CASSLGQNYEQYF.

The rearrangement joins TRBV5-8 to TRBJ2-7; TRBD2 is a possible D gene (5 bases). CDR1 is SGHTS, CDR2 YDEGEE, per germline. The ends were cut back, 4 bases at V and 0 bases at J, with 11 bases in the middle. This CDR3 is built from 14 residues. CDR3 amino acids: CASSRSGFSYEQYF. In DNA form, the CDR3 reads TGTGCCAGCAGCCGGTCGGGATTCTCCTACGAGCAGTACTTC.

This clone was picked up one time. The chain employs TRBV7-9 and TRBJ1-6; D unresolved. Germline CDR1 SEHNR, CDR2 FQNEAQ (reference sequence). The CDR3 has 15 amino acids. V gave up 4 bases and J gave up 0 bases, with 7 bases separating them. The CDR3 coding sequence is TGTGCCAGCAGCTCTGACACCTCCTATAATTCACCCCTCCACTTT. Amino acid sequence: CASSSDTSYNSPLHF.

The V call is TRBV5-3, the J call TRBJ2-1; 11 bases line up with TRBD2. TRBV5-3 is an ORF for which the function is uncertain. V was clipped by 3 bases and J by 2 bases; unmatched bases: 4. The CDR3 runs to 16 residues. The CDR3 DNA is TGTGCCAGAAGCTATCCGGGACTAGCGGCCTACAATGAGCAGTTCTTC. Its protein product is CARSYPGLAAYNEQFF.

The CDR3 sequence is CASSEQGAGEKLFF. DNA for the CDR3: TGCGCCAGCAGTGAGCAGGGGGCAGGTGAAAAACTGTTTTTT. The chain joins TRBV10-2 to TRBJ1-4, with TRBD1 matching over 8 bases. The CDR3 length is 14 residues. Germline trimming cut 2 bases from V and 7 bases from J; bases unmatched to any gene: 3. From germline, CDR1 is WSHSY and CDR2 SAAADI.

This rearrangement joins TRBV6-5 to TRBJ1-2; 8 bases are shared with TRBD1. V trimming: 2 bases; J trimming: 7 bases; junction bases outside the gene matches: 3. Germline V CDR1 and CDR2: MNHEY, SVGAGI. This CDR3 is built from 13 residues. The CDR3 loop reads CASSYGTGRGYTF. CDR3 DNA sequence: TGTGCCAGCAGTTACGGGACAGGCCGTGGCTACACCTTC.

This chain joins TRBV15 and TRBJ2-7, with no clear D. Germline V gives CDR1 LNHNV, CDR2 YYDKDF (reference sequence). The CDR3 is 19 amino acids. Trimming left V 0 bases short and J 2 bases short, with 23 bases between. Here the CDR3 reads CATSRDRLGSAEKAYEQYF. CDR3 bases: TGTGCCACCAGCAGAGATAGGTTAGGTTCGGCGGAAAAGGCCTACGAGCAGTACTTC.

As for this clone: Other DNA sequences in the sample encode the same CDR3. The chain carries TRBV5-1 and TRBJ1-1, with 8 bases aligning to TRBD1. The trim removed 4 bases at V and 4 bases at J, leaving 3 bases unmatched. Germline loops: CDR1 SGHRS, CDR2 YFSETQ. The CDR3 has 13 residues. CDR3 amino acids: CASSLDRATEAFF. DNA for the CDR3: TGCGCCAGCAGCCTGGACAGGGCCACTGAAGCTTTCTTT.

This rearrangement joins TRBV9 to TRBJ1-4; no definite D call. Looked up from germline, CDR1 is SGDLS and CDR2 is YYNGEE. Trimming removed 4 bases from V and 0 bases from J, with 13 bases in between. This CDR3 comprises 16 residues. The CDR3 DNA sequence: TGTGCCAGCAGCCCGGATCCGGGAGCAACTAATGAAAAACTGTTTTTT. It specifies CASSPDPGATNEKLFF.